The clone carrying this T cell receptor beta chain has at least ten counts. The CDR3 extends over 16 amino acids. V gave up 1 base and J gave up 4 bases; unmatched junction bases: 6. Germline V gives CDR1 SGDLS, CDR2 YYNGEE. This sample was taken from a study of molecular identifiers for immune sequencing clone quantification. TCRdb reprocessed the PCR reads with MiXCR, giving one entry per CDR3 protein. The profile shows some 65,000 distinct CDR3 sequences, around 18% of them singletons. The authors gated naive CD8 T cells as CD8+CD4-CCR7+CD45RA+ for sorting. Sample: naive CD8+ T cells from blood, with Jurkat cell RNA spiked in. The subset was: FACS-sorted CD8+CD4-CCR7+CD45RA+ naive T cells. The origin of this receptor is a human donor in good health. Some libraries in this study had Jurkat cell RNA spiked in. J is TRBJ2-2 and V is TRBV9; TRBD2 aligns across 8 bases. The CDR3 DNA is TGTGCCAGCAGCGTACATAGCGGGGAACGCACCGGGGAGCTGTTTTTT. Encoded protein: CASSVHSGERTGELFF.